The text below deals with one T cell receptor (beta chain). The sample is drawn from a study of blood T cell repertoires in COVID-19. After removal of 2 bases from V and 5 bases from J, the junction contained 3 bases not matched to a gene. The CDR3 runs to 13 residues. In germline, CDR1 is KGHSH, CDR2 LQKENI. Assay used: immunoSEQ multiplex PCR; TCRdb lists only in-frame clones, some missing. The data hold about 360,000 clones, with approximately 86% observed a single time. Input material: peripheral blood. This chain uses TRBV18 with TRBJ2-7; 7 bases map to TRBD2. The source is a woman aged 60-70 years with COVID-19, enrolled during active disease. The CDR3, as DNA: TGTGCCAGCTCACCAGGGAGGGACGACGAGCAGTACTTC. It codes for CASSPGRDDEQYF.